What follows is one T cell receptor (beta chain) and its context. Its antigen is undetermined. Between the trimmed V and J ends, which lost 6 bases and 2 bases, there was a span of 11 bases. Per the germline V gene, CDR1 is ENHRY and CDR2 is SYGVKD. The CDR3 length is 13 residues. The sample comes from a study of T cells in Graves' hyperthyroidism and ophthalmopathy. Study overall: Any treatment followed the collection of peripheral blood at initial diagnosis.

Study findings and constraints: Ophthalmopathy stood apart from stable hyperthyroidism in a 13 V-J model. Blood also held most thyroid clonotypes expanded beyond 0.001.

RNA transcripts were the template for amplifying TCR beta CDR3 regions. HTBI primers were employed in a first-round RT-PCR of the TCR CDR3. TCRdb reanalysed the multiplex PCR reads using MiXCR and keeps one entry per CDR3 protein. The sample lists approximately 600,000 distinct CDR3 sequences, about 14% occurring once. Ophthalmopathy patients all had a Clinical Activity Score of at least 3, a NOSPECS grade of at least 4 and disease under 3 months old. The source is a woman under 30 with Graves' ophthalmopathy. The chain couples TRBV10-3 to TRBJ2-7, with TRBD1 as a possible D gene (6 bases). Sequencing was done on a sample of blood. The DNA for the CDR3 is TGTGCCATCAGCTCGGGACAAACCTACGAGCAGTACTTC. Its translation: CAISSGQTYEQYF.